Listed below are T cell receptor beta chains from one sample, sequenced in a study of T cell changes during pregnancy in multiple sclerosis. Sequenced by immunoSEQ multiplex PCR; TCRdb stores in-frame clones only, minus some. The table has about 75,000 clones, 75% to 95% seen once. Sequences were derived from CD4+ T cells from peripheral blood mononuclear cells, sampled before pregnancy. The receptors here all came from a female donor with multiple sclerosis, enrolled in a pregnancy study. Both conserved end residues are part of each CDR3. Each record gives: D gene, J gene, clone size, V gene, CDR3 protein, CDR3 DNA. D genes are given only for firm matches. A row's size may be missing; if present it is once, few, many or a size class.

d_call: TRBD2; j_call: TRBJ2-7; clone_size: NA; v_call: TRBV2; cdr3_aa: CASGAGLAGGPSRNEQYF; cdr3_nt: TGTGCCAGCGGAGCGGGACTAGCGGGAGGACCGTCTCGGAACGAGCAGTACTTC
d_call: NA; j_call: TRBJ2-1; clone_size: NA; v_call: TRBV5-1; cdr3_aa: CASSSSSQGHHEQFF; cdr3_nt: TGCGCCAGCAGCTCATCGTCCCAGGGGCACCATGAGCAGTTCTTC
d_call: NA; j_call: TRBJ2-1; clone_size: NA; v_call: TRBV28; cdr3_aa: CASSSLGHRFYNEQFF; cdr3_nt: TGTGCCAGCAGTTCCCTAGGGCACAGGTTCTACAATGAGCAGTTCTTC
d_call: TRBD1; j_call: TRBJ1-6; clone_size: NA; v_call: TRBV5-6; cdr3_aa: CASSLRTGGPYNSPLHF; cdr3_nt: TGTGCCAGCAGCTTGAGAACAGGGGGGCCCTATAATTCACCCCTCCACTTT
d_call: TRBD1; j_call: TRBJ1-5; clone_size: NA; v_call: TRBV6-5; cdr3_aa: CASSLSGGGQPQHF; cdr3_nt: TGTGCCAGCAGTCTATCAGGGGGCGGTCAGCCCCAGCATTTT
d_call: NA; j_call: TRBJ1-1; clone_size: NA; v_call: TRBV2; cdr3_aa: CASSDQGSTNTEAFF; cdr3_nt: TGTGCCAGCAGTGATCAGGGGTCAACAAACACTGAAGCTTTCTTT
d_call: TRBD1; j_call: TRBJ1-3; clone_size: NA; v_call: TRBV25-1; cdr3_aa: CASSDRDRGSSGNTIYF; cdr3_nt: TGTGCCAGCAGTGACCGGGACAGGGGAAGCTCTGGAAACACCATATATTTT
d_call: TRBD2; j_call: TRBJ2-6; clone_size: NA; v_call: TRBV19; cdr3_aa: CASFSGEGGLAGFDGANVLTF; cdr3_nt: TGTGCCAGTTTTTCCGGTGAGGGTGGACTAGCGGGATTCGATGGGGCCAACGTCCTGACTTTC
d_call: TRBD1; j_call: TRBJ1-6; clone_size: NA; v_call: TRBV30; cdr3_aa: CAWSIGQGNSPLHF; cdr3_nt: TGTGCCTGGAGTATTGGACAGGGGAATTCACCCCTCCACTTT
d_call: TRBD1; j_call: TRBJ1-4; clone_size: NA; v_call: TRBV7-9; cdr3_aa: CASSPDRVNEKLFF; cdr3_nt: TGTGCCAGCAGCCCTGACAGGGTGAATGAAAAACTGTTTTTT
d_call: NA; j_call: TRBJ2-1; clone_size: once; v_call: TRBV4-1; cdr3_aa: CASSQRDSQINEQFF; cdr3_nt: TGCGCCAGCAGCCAGCGGGACAGTCAAATCAATGAGCAGTTCTTC
d_call: NA; j_call: TRBJ1-2; clone_size: NA; v_call: TRBV5-1; cdr3_aa: CASSQRQSSNYGYTF; cdr3_nt: TGCGCCAGCAGCCAAAGACAGAGCTCTAACTATGGCTACACCTTC
d_call: TRBD2; j_call: TRBJ2-3; clone_size: NA; v_call: TRBV4-1; cdr3_aa: CASSLTGLAVTDTQYF; cdr3_nt: TGCGCCAGCAGCCTGACGGGACTAGCGGTCACAGATACGCAGTATTTT
d_call: NA; j_call: TRBJ2-6; clone_size: NA; v_call: TRBV6-1; cdr3_aa: CASSDQVSGANVLTF; cdr3_nt: TGTGCCAGCAGCGATCAGGTATCCGGGGCCAACGTCCTGACTTTC
d_call: TRBD2; j_call: TRBJ2-1; clone_size: NA; v_call: TRBV2; cdr3_aa: CASKWGTSGGRVNNEQFF; cdr3_nt: TGTGCCAGCAAGTGGGGGACTAGCGGGGGGCGGGTTAACAATGAGCAGTTCTTC
d_call: TRBD1; j_call: TRBJ1-1; clone_size: once; v_call: TRBV6-5; cdr3_aa: CASSSTGMKNTEAFF; cdr3_nt: TGTGCCAGCAGTTCGACAGGGATGAAGAACACTGAAGCTTTCTTT
d_call: TRBD2; j_call: TRBJ2-7; clone_size: once; v_call: TRBV6-5; cdr3_aa: CASSYSGTSGLYEQYF; cdr3_nt: TGTGCCAGCAGTTACTCCGGTACTAGCGGTCTGTACGAGCAGTACTTC
d_call: NA; j_call: TRBJ1-6; clone_size: NA; v_call: TRBV7-8; cdr3_aa: CASSSPPVTASYNSPLHF; cdr3_nt: TGTGCCAGCAGCTCGCCCCCCGTAACAGCCTCCTATAATTCACCCCTCCACTTT
d_call: TRBD1; j_call: TRBJ2-1; clone_size: NA; v_call: TRBV4-3; cdr3_aa: CASSQAKQGANEQFF; cdr3_nt: TGCGCCAGCAGCCAAGCGAAACAGGGGGCCAATGAGCAGTTCTTC
d_call: NA; j_call: TRBJ1-1; clone_size: NA; v_call: TRBV7-2; cdr3_aa: CASSLTGFTTEAFF; cdr3_nt: TGTGCCAGCAGCTTAACGGGGTTTACCACTGAAGCTTTCTTT
d_call: NA; j_call: TRBJ1-3; clone_size: NA; v_call: TRBV18; cdr3_aa: CASSPSVFSGNTIYF; cdr3_nt: TGTGCCAGCTCACCGAGCGTTTTCTCTGGAAACACCATATATTTT
d_call: NA; j_call: TRBJ1-2; clone_size: once; v_call: TRBV30; cdr3_aa: CAWSDFRTENYGYTF; cdr3_nt: TGTGCCTGGAGTGACTTTAGGACAGAAAACTATGGCTACACCTTC
d_call: NA; j_call: TRBJ1-6; clone_size: NA; v_call: TRBV15; cdr3_aa: CATSREGANSPLHF; cdr3_nt: TGTGCCACCAGCAGAGAGGGGGCTAATTCACCCCTCCACTTT
d_call: TRBD2; j_call: TRBJ2-1; clone_size: NA; v_call: TRBV7-2; cdr3_aa: CASSQGLAVTYNEQFF; cdr3_nt: TGTGCCAGCAGTCAAGGACTAGCGGTGACCTACAATGAGCAGTTCTTC
d_call: TRBD1; j_call: TRBJ2-7; clone_size: NA; v_call: TRBV28; cdr3_aa: CASSPPGTGSYEQYF; cdr3_nt: TGTGCCAGCAGCCCCCCCGGGACAGGCTCCTACGAGCAGTACTTC
d_call: NA; j_call: TRBJ1-6; clone_size: NA; v_call: TRBV19; cdr3_aa: CASHPGRRGNRPLHF; cdr3_nt: TGTGCCAGCCACCCGGGACGGCGGGGGAATAGGCCCCTCCACTTT
d_call: TRBD1; j_call: TRBJ2-7; clone_size: once; v_call: TRBV29-1; cdr3_aa: CSVERDRGSEQYF; cdr3_nt: TGCAGCGTCGAACGGGACAGGGGTAGCGAGCAGTACTTC
d_call: NA; j_call: TRBJ2-3; clone_size: NA; v_call: TRBV6-1; cdr3_aa: CASSQSNSYTQYF; cdr3_nt: TGTGCCAGCAGTCAATCGAATTCCTACACGCAGTATTTT
d_call: TRBD1; j_call: TRBJ1-6; clone_size: NA; v_call: TRBV19; cdr3_aa: CASRGQANYNSPLHF; cdr3_nt: TGTGCCAGTAGGGGACAGGCGAACTATAATTCACCCCTCCACTTT
d_call: TRBD2; j_call: TRBJ2-7; clone_size: NA; v_call: TRBV29-1; cdr3_aa: CSVVGGRNNEQYF; cdr3_nt: TGCAGCGTTGTCGGCGGGAGAAACAACGAGCAGTACTTC
d_call: NA; j_call: TRBJ2-2; clone_size: NA; v_call: TRBV18; cdr3_aa: CASSPPFSISGHGELFF; cdr3_nt: TGTGCCAGCTCACCACCGTTTTCAATCTCAGGTCACGGGGAGCTGTTTTTT
d_call: TRBD1; j_call: TRBJ1-2; clone_size: NA; v_call: TRBV9; cdr3_aa: CASSPRWDRDGYTF; cdr3_nt: TGTGCCAGCAGCCCCCGTTGGGACAGGGATGGCTACACCTTC
d_call: TRBD1; j_call: TRBJ1-3; clone_size: NA; v_call: TRBV10-3; cdr3_aa: CAIRSYRDRGPSSGNTIYF; cdr3_nt: TGTGCCATCAGATCTTACCGGGACAGGGGACCCTCCTCTGGAAACACCATATATTTT
d_call: NA; j_call: TRBJ1-5; clone_size: NA; v_call: TRBV28; cdr3_aa: CASSSQGRNQPQHF; cdr3_nt: TGTGCCAGCAGTTCACAGGGACGCAATCAGCCCCAGCATTTT
d_call: TRBD1; j_call: TRBJ1-2; clone_size: NA; v_call: TRBV25-1; cdr3_aa: CASSAWDREIHGYTF; cdr3_nt: TGTGCCAGCAGTGCATGGGACAGGGAGATCCATGGCTACACCTTC
d_call: NA; j_call: TRBJ1-1; clone_size: once; v_call: TRBV29-1; cdr3_aa: CSVDSGFAGAFF; cdr3_nt: TGCAGCGTTGACTCGGGATTCGCGGGTGCTTTCTTT
d_call: TRBD1; j_call: TRBJ2-7; clone_size: NA; v_call: TRBV15; cdr3_aa: CATSRDKGQGTYEQYF; cdr3_nt: TGTGCCACCAGCAGAGATAAGGGACAGGGGACCTACGAGCAGTACTTC
d_call: NA; j_call: TRBJ2-7; clone_size: NA; v_call: TRBV5-1; cdr3_aa: CASSSILPGSLYEQYF; cdr3_nt: TGCGCCAGCAGCTCCATTTTGCCCGGGAGCCTCTACGAGCAGTACTTC
d_call: TRBD1; j_call: TRBJ1-1; clone_size: NA; v_call: TRBV2; cdr3_aa: CASSRREGGTGMNTEAFF; cdr3_nt: TGTGCCAGCAGTCGCCGAGAAGGAGGGACAGGAATGAACACTGAAGCTTTCTTT
d_call: TRBD1; j_call: TRBJ1-1; clone_size: few; v_call: TRBV28; cdr3_aa: CASSHFSLQGSMNTEAFF; cdr3_nt: TGTGCCAGCAGCCACTTCTCCTTACAGGGGTCCATGAACACTGAAGCTTTCTTT
d_call: NA; j_call: TRBJ2-5; clone_size: once; v_call: TRBV15; cdr3_aa: CATSRGRDSRETQYF; cdr3_nt: TGTGCCACCAGCAGAGGCCGGGACTCTAGGGAGACCCAGTACTTC
d_call: TRBD1; j_call: TRBJ2-1; clone_size: once; v_call: TRBV29-1; cdr3_aa: CSVTRTGDEQFF; cdr3_nt: TGCAGCGTAACCCGGACAGGGGATGAGCAGTTCTTC
d_call: NA; j_call: TRBJ2-2; clone_size: NA; v_call: TRBV5-1; cdr3_aa: CASSQPTGNTGELFF; cdr3_nt: TGCGCCAGCAGCCAGCCGACAGGGAACACCGGGGAGCTGTTTTTT
d_call: TRBD1; j_call: TRBJ1-6; clone_size: NA; v_call: TRBV10-3; cdr3_aa: CAIGGTGRDSPLHF; cdr3_nt: TGTGCCATTGGGGGGACAGGGAGGGATTCACCCCTCCACTTT
d_call: NA; j_call: TRBJ2-1; clone_size: NA; v_call: TRBV10-3; cdr3_aa: CAISELDLDNEQFF; cdr3_nt: TGTGCCATCAGTGAACTAGATTTGGACAATGAGCAGTTCTTC
d_call: NA; j_call: TRBJ2-7; clone_size: NA; v_call: TRBV5-6; cdr3_aa: CASSPRSPYEQYF; cdr3_nt: TGTGCCAGCAGCCCGCGGTCCCCCTACGAGCAGTACTTC
d_call: TRBD2; j_call: TRBJ2-5; clone_size: NA; v_call: TRBV28; cdr3_aa: CASSSSGGGKETQYF; cdr3_nt: TGTGCCAGCAGTTCTAGCGGGGGGGGGAAAGAGACCCAGTACTTC
d_call: NA; j_call: TRBJ1-3; clone_size: NA; v_call: TRBV5-1; cdr3_aa: CASSLETQGSGNTIYF; cdr3_nt: TGCGCCAGCAGCTTGGAAACTCAGGGCTCTGGAAACACCATATATTTT
d_call: NA; j_call: TRBJ1-3; clone_size: NA; v_call: TRBV19; cdr3_aa: CASSPSDTRNTIYF; cdr3_nt: TGTGCCAGTAGTCCCTCGGACACTCGGAACACCATATATTTT
d_call: TRBD1; j_call: TRBJ1-2; clone_size: NA; v_call: TRBV13; cdr3_aa: CASSFGQGHPDYGYTF; cdr3_nt: TGTGCCAGCAGCTTTGGACAGGGGCACCCGGACTATGGCTACACCTTC
d_call: TRBD1; j_call: TRBJ1-5; clone_size: NA; v_call: TRBV7-8; cdr3_aa: CASSVMDRGMEPQHF; cdr3_nt: TGTGCCAGCAGCGTGATGGACAGGGGGATGGAGCCCCAGCATTTT
d_call: NA; j_call: TRBJ1-1; clone_size: NA; v_call: TRBV5-1; cdr3_aa: CASSFRFSGTPVEAFF; cdr3_nt: TGCGCCAGCAGCTTCAGGTTCTCCGGGACACCGGTTGAAGCTTTCTTT